This TCR beta chain originates from a study of T-cell memory formation after mild COVID-19. Study-wide results and caveats: CD4+ contracting clones were found mainly in CM and EM, and CD8+ ones in EMRA. Balance between CD4 and CD8 was seen in clones contracting day 15 to 85, and a CD4+ lean was seen in later expanders. Second-wave clones peaking on day 37 lacked confirmed SARS-CoV-2 specificity.

This CDR3 has 17 residues. Germline lookup yields CDR1 MGHRA and CDR2 YSYEKL. The V gene end was trimmed by 3 bases and the J gene end by 0 bases; junction bases not matched to a gene: 9. This clonotype showed up just a few times. The antigen is not known. A single record per CDR3 protein comes from TCRdb applying MiXCR to the 5' RACE reads. The sample has 560,000 or so distinct CDR3 sequences; roughly a sixth are singletons. Sequenced material: PBMCs or a T cell subset sorted from them (not recorded which). The sequence was obtained from an adult woman who had mild COVID-19 (a few samples of this study predate the infection). Cell type and time point are not known. The chain combines TRBV4-1 with TRBJ2-3; 7 positions agree with TRBD1. CDR3 sequence (DNA): TGCGCCAGCAGCCAGCCGTACAGGGGTCGGAGCACAGATACGCAGTATTTT. It specifies CASSQPYRGRSTDTQYF.